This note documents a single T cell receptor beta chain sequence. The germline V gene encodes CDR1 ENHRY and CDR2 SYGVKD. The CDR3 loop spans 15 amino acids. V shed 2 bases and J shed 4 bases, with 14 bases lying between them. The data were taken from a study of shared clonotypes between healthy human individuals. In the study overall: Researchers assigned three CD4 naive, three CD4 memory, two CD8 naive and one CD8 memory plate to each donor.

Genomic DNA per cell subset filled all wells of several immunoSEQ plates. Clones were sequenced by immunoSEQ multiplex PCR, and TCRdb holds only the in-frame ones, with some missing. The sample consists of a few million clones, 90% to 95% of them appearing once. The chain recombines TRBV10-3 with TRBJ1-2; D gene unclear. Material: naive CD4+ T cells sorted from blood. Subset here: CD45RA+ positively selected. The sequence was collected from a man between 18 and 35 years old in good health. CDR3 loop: CAISEDGFLPYGYTF. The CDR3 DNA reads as TGTGCCATCAGTGAGGATGGGTTCCTCCCCTATGGCTACACCTTC.